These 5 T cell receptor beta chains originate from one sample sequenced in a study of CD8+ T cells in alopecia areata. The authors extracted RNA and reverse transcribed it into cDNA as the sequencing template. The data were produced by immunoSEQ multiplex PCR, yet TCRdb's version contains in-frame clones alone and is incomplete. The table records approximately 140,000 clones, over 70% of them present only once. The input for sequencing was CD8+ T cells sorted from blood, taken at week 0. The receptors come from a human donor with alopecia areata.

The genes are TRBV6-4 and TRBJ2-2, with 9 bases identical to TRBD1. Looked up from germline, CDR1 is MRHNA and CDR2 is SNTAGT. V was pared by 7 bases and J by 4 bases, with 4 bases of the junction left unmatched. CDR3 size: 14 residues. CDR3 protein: CASTKDRGTGELFF. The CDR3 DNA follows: TGTGCCAGCACCAAGGACAGGGGCACCGGGGAGCTGTTTTTT.

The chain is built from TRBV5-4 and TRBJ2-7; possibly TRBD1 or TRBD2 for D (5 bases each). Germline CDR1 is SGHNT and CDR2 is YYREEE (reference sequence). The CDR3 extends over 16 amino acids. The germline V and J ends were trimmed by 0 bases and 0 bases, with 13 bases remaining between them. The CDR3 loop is CASSLDPGTHSYEQYF. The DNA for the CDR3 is TGTGCCAGCAGCTTGGATCCAGGGACGCACTCCTACGAGCAGTACTTC.

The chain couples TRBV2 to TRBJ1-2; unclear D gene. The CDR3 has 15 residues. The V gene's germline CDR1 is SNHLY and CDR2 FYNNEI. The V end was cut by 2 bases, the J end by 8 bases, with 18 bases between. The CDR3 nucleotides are TGTGCCAGCAGTGAACCCGGGTGGAATCCTTTAGGCTACACCTTC. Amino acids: CASSEPGWNPLGYTF.

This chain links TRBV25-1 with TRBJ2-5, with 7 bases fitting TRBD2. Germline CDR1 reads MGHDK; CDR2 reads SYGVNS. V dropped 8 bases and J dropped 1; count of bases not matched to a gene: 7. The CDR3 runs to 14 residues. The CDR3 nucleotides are TGTGCCAGCGATACTAGCGTTTTCCAAGAGACCCAGTACTTC. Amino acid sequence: CASDTSVFQETQYF.

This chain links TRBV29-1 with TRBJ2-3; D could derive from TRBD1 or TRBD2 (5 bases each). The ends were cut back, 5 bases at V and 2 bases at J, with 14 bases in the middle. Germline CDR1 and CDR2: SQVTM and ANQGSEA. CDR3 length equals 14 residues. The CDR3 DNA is TGCAGCGTTCACGGGACCTTGTACACAGATACGCAGTATTTT. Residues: CSVHGTLYTDTQYF.